Presented here are 24 T cell receptor beta chains from one specimen sequenced in a study of T cells in Graves' hyperthyroidism and ophthalmopathy. RNA transcripts were the template for amplifying TCR beta CDR3 regions. An initial round of RT-PCR targeting the TCR CDR3 relied on the HTBI primer set. TCRdb independently ran MiXCR on the multiplex PCR reads; one entry per CDR3 protein. Of around 520,000 distinct CDR3 sequences listed, about 14% were seen once; the top ten hold approximately 15%. The source material was blood. The receptors derive from a woman aged 40 to 50 with Graves' hyperthyroidism.

This rearrangement joins TRBV6-5 to TRBJ1-6; D remains unclear. Between the trimmed V and J ends, which lost 7 bases and 7 bases, there was a span of 23 bases. The CDR3 is made up of 17 amino acids. The germline CDR1 and CDR2 sequences are MNHEY and SVGAGI. The chain's CDR3 is CASKYSGLGMVNSPLHF. Written as DNA, the CDR3 is TGTGCCAGCAAATACTCTGGACTGGGGATGGTCAATTCACCCCTCCACTTT.

This clonotype showed up many times. The chain recombines TRBV16 with TRBJ1-1; D is uncertain. This CDR3 has 15 residues. Germline assignment: CDR1 KGHSY and CDR2 FQNENV. V lost 1 base, J lost 4 bases, and 13 bases lay in between. The CDR3 bases are TGTGCCAGCAGCCAATTGGCCACGTTGAGCACTGAAGCTTTCTTT. Its protein is CASSQLATLSTEAFF.

This clonotype appeared many times. The rearrangement uses TRBV5-1 and TRBJ2-3, with 8 bases identical to TRBD1. J gave up 3 bases and V 0 bases, and 6 bases lay outside the gene matches. Germline assignment: CDR1 SGHRS and CDR2 YFSETQ. The CDR3 runs to 16 residues. CDR3 region: CASSLVQGALTDTQYF. CDR3 in DNA: TGCGCCAGCAGCTTGGTGCAGGGGGCGCTTACAGATACGCAGTATTTT.

This clonotype has ten or more counts. The chain links TRBV27 to TRBJ2-5; D is possibly TRBD1 (6 bases). V gave up 7 bases and J gave up 2 bases, with 14 bases separating them. Germline lookup yields CDR1 MNHEY and CDR2 SMNVEV (reference sequence). This CDR3 has 14 amino acids. DNA of the CDR3: TGTGCCAGCATGAACAGGGAAGGGCAAGAGACCCAGTACTTC. It yields the protein CASMNREGQETQYF.

In its sample, this clonotype was seen many times. J is TRBJ2-4 and V is TRBV5-8; D remains unclear. Trimming shortened V by 0 bases and J by 0 bases, and 16 bases separated the two germline ends. The CDR3 contains 18 residues. Germline V gene sequence: CDR1 SGHTS, CDR2 YDEGEE. In DNA, the CDR3 is TGTGCCAGCAGCTTGGAGTCTATAACACCCCTAGCCAAAAACATTCAGTACTTC. This sequence encodes CASSLESITPLAKNIQYF.

This clonotype has at least ten counts. The chain is built from TRBV7-2 and TRBJ1-1, with 7 bases that match TRBD1. The V segment lost 5 bases and the J segment 10 bases; nucleotides outside the gene matches: 10. The CDR3 has 13 amino acids. Germline loops: CDR1 SGHTA, CDR2 FQGNSA. The CDR3 nucleotides are TGTGCCAGCAGCCAAGGGGAGAGGGGGCGAGCTTTCTTT. It specifies CASSQGERGRAFF.

Details on this clonotype: A much larger clone differs from this one at a single base, so this may be a read error. The gene calls are TRBV28 and TRBJ1-5; D remains ambiguous. The CDR3 is 12 amino acids. Per germline, CDR1 MDHEN and CDR2 SYDVKM. The CDR3, as DNA: TGTGCCAGCAGTTTCTCGACTCAGTCCCAGCATTTT. It encodes CASSFSTQSQHF.

The chain carries TRBV12-3 or TRBV12-4 and TRBJ2-3, with D tentatively TRBD1 or TRBD2 (5 bases each). The CDR3 has 14 residues. The V end was cut by 0 bases, the J end by 8 bases, with 12 bases between. The CDR3 loop is CASSLARVGVTQYF. CDR3 DNA: TGTGCCAGCAGTTTAGCGCGGGTAGGGGTTACGCAGTATTTT.

The chain employs TRBV7-9 and TRBJ2-7; D not resolved. V shed 1 base and J shed 2 bases, with 12 bases lying between them. CDR3 size: 15 residues. CDR1 SEHNR and CDR2 FQNEAQ come from the germline V gene (reference sequence). CDR3 sequence reads: CASSLGPPRTYEQYF. CDR3 nucleotides: TGTGCCAGCAGCTTAGGCCCCCCTCGGACCTACGAGCAGTACTTC.

The sample holds many counts of this clonotype. The rearrangement uses TRBV28 and TRBJ2-7; 7 bases are shared with TRBD2. Germline values: CDR1 MDHEN, CDR2 SYDVKM. With 5 bases clipped from V and 3 bases from J, the junction kept 7 bases outside the gene matches. This CDR3 region has 14 residues. The CDR3 nucleotides are TGTGCCAGCAGTCCGGCCGGGACTAACTACGAGCAGTACTTC. As protein: CASSPAGTNYEQYF.

This clonotype appeared many times. CDR3 region: CASRIAGRGWEQYF. In DNA, the CDR3 is TGTGCCAGCAGGATAGCGGGCAGGGGTTGGGAGCAGTACTTC. This chain connects TRBV2 to TRBJ2-7; perhaps TRBD2 as D (7 bases). The CDR3 contains 14 residues. CDR1 and CDR2 from the germline V gene are SNHLY and FYNNEI. V gave up 6 bases and J gave up 7 bases, with 19 bases separating them.

The gene calls are TRBV5-1 and TRBJ2-1; perhaps D is TRBD1 or TRBD2 (6 bases each). This CDR3 has 15 residues. Germline V CDR1 and CDR2: SGHRS, YFSETQ. V was cut by 0 bases and J by 8 bases, with 15 bases left in between. The CDR3: CASSLAGGNTDEQFF. The CDR3 DNA is TGCGCCAGCAGCTTGGCCGGGGGCAATACAGATGAGCAGTTCTTC.

There are a few counts of this clonotype. The rearrangement uses TRBV5-5 and TRBJ2-2; TRBD1 aligns across 8 bases. The germline V gene has CDR1 SGHKS and CDR2 YYEKEE (reference sequence). V shed 0 bases and J 2 bases; nucleotides not matched to a gene: 6. The CDR3 runs 17 residues. The CDR3 coding sequence is TGTGCCAGCAGCTTGGTGGTGACAGGGGCTAACACCGGGGAGCTGTTTTTT. It translates to CASSLVVTGANTGELFF.

This clonotype was counted at least ten times. The chain combines TRBV5-4 with TRBJ2-5, with 8 bases aligning to TRBD2. The CDR3 extends over 14 amino acids. The V segment lost 4 bases and the J segment 5 bases; nucleotides outside the gene matches: 7. Germline CDR1 SGHNT, CDR2 YYREEE (reference sequence). The CDR3 here is CASSLRGAGETQYF. CDR3 DNA sequence: TGTGCCAGCAGCCTGCGGGGGGCGGGGGAGACCCAGTACTTC.

This clonotype was found many times. V and J are TRBV28 and TRBJ1-1; 10 bases fit TRBD1. The CDR3 has 17 amino acids. In germline, CDR1 is MDHEN, CDR2 SYDVKM. V was pared by 0 bases and J by 3 bases, with 7 bases of the junction left unmatched. This chain's CDR3 is CASSLWDRGNLDTEAFF. Written as DNA, the CDR3 is TGTGCCAGCAGTTTATGGGACAGGGGGAACCTAGACACTGAAGCTTTCTTT. Filled out from reference TRBV28 and TRBJ1-1, the complete variable domain reads DVKVTQSSRYLVKRTGEKVFLECVQDMDHENMFWYRQDPGLGLRLIYFSYDVKMKEKGDIPEGYSVSREKKERFSLILESASTNQTSMYLCASSLWDRGNLDTEAFFGQGTRLTVV.

CDR3 coding DNA: TGTGCCAGCACCTCTAGCGTTACCGGGGAGCTGTTTTTT. This gives the protein CASTSSVTGELFF. The rearrangement links TRBV28 to TRBJ2-2; tentatively, D is TRBD2 (6 bases). Germline CDR1 reads MDHEN; CDR2 reads SYDVKM. The V end was cut by 7 bases, the J end by 5 bases, with 11 bases between. The CDR3 is 13 residues long.

Many counts were recorded for this clonotype. The chain employs TRBV20-1 and TRBJ2-7, with 13 bases that match TRBD2. Germline assignment: CDR1 DFQATT and CDR2 SNEGSKA (reference sequence). Trimming cost V 3 bases and J 1 base; bases outside gene matches: 0. The CDR3 consists of 14 residues. The CDR3 is CSARGLAGSYEQYF. The CDR3, as DNA: TGCAGTGCTAGGGGACTAGCGGGGTCCTACGAGCAGTACTTC.

This clonotype was recorded many times. V gene TRBV20-1 combines with J gene TRBJ2-3, with 7 bases lining up with TRBD2. With V trimmed by 3 bases and J by 6 bases, 6 bases remained unmatched. CDR3 size: 13 residues. Germline V gene data show CDR1 as DFQATT and CDR2 as SNEGSKA (reference sequence). The chain's CDR3 is CSASWEGRDTQYF. The DNA for the CDR3 is TGCAGTGCTAGTTGGGAGGGCCGCGATACGCAGTATTTT.

This clonotype was detected only a few times. The chain combines TRBV20-1 with TRBJ1-6, with D perhaps TRBD1 (6 bases). V gave up 7 bases and J gave up 0 bases, with 13 bases separating them. The CDR3 extends over 15 amino acids. Germline-derived CDR1 and CDR2 are DFQATT and SNEGSKA (reference sequence). DNA for the CDR3: TGCAGTGTTCGTCAGGGGAGCTCCTATAATTCACCCCTCCACTTT. Its protein product is CSVRQGSSYNSPLHF.

This clonotype appeared many times. The CDR3 protein is CASSEKIGGLRTNEQFF. The CDR3 DNA is TGCGCCAGCAGTGAGAAGATTGGGGGGTTGCGAACCAATGAGCAGTTCTTC. The rearrangement joins TRBV10-2 to TRBJ2-1; D possibly corresponds to TRBD2 (6 bases). This CDR3 is built from 17 residues. Looked up from germline, CDR1 is WSHSY and CDR2 is SAAADI. V lost 2 bases and J lost 6, with 20 bases in between.

J is TRBJ2-4 and V is TRBV20-1, with D possibly called TRBD1 or TRBD2 (6 bases each). Germline assignment: CDR1 DFQATT and CDR2 SNEGSKA (reference sequence). The V end lost 4 bases, the J end lost 1 base, and 14 bases lay between the germline ends. The CDR3 is made up of 15 amino acids. The CDR3 region is CSANRVSGAKNIQYF. CDR3 bases: TGCAGTGCTAACAGGGTGAGCGGGGCCAAAAACATTCAGTACTTC.

This clonotype was observed many times. V and J are TRBV20-1 and TRBJ2-1, with a tentative D call TRBD1 (6 bases). Per germline, CDR1 DFQATT and CDR2 SNEGSKA (reference sequence). Trimming shortened V by 0 bases and J by 8 bases, and 20 bases separated the two germline ends. This CDR3 spans 16 amino acids. The CDR3 sequence is CSARDIQGRAFYEQFF. The CDR3 coding sequence is TGCAGTGCTAGAGATATACAGGGTAGGGCTTTCTATGAGCAGTTCTTC.

There are many counts of this clonotype. CDR3 bases: TGCAGTGCTAGAGATCCTGGTCCGGTAGCCAAAAACATTCAGTACTTC. Amino acid sequence: CSARDPGPVAKNIQYF. The V gene is TRBV20-1, the J gene TRBJ2-4; D uncertain. Germline V gene lookup returns CDR1 DFQATT and CDR2 SNEGSKA (reference sequence). The V end was cut by 0 bases, the J end by 0 bases, with 12 bases between. This CDR3 contains 16 residues.

This clonotype was detected many times. The genes are TRBV20-1 and TRBJ2-7; D might be TRBD1 (5 bases). CDR1 is DFQATT and CDR2 is SNEGSKA in the germline V gene (reference sequence). Trimming cost V 0 bases and J 3 bases, with 18 bases left between them. This CDR3 region has 16 residues. CDR3 bases: TGCAGTGCTAGAGACCTCCGACAGTTAATGAGCTACGAGCAGTACTTC. Amino acid sequence: CSARDLRQLMSYEQYF.